This is a list of T cell receptor beta chains from one sample in a study of blood T cell repertoires in COVID-19. Clones were read by immunoSEQ multiplex PCR, and TCRdb kept only the in-frame ones, dropping some. The repertoire holds some 37,000 clones, with 88% as singletons. The source material was peripheral blood. Receptor source: a woman in her 70s with acute or convalescent COVID-19. Each CDR3 is given with its conserved first and last residue. Fields, in order: J gene, V gene, clone size, D gene, CDR3 DNA, CDR3 protein. The D gene is left open where the match is weak. Only part of the rows carry a size: once, few, many, or a class if the clone is expanded.

J: TRBJ2-5
V: TRBV29-1
size: NA
D: TRBD2
DNA: TGCAGCGTTGAAAGTAGCGGGAGCTCCTATGAGACCCAGTACTTC
CDR3: CSVESSGSSYETQYF

J: TRBJ2-1
V: TRBV11-2
size: once
D: NA
DNA: TGTGCCAGCAGCTTACCCTCCTCCTACAATGAGCAGTTCTTC
CDR3: CASSLPSSYNEQFF

J: TRBJ2-4
V: TRBV6-2/TRBV6-3
size: NA
D: TRBD1
DNA: TGTGCCAGCAGTTACTGGGGACAGGGGGCGAGAAACATTCAGTACTTC
CDR3: CASSYWGQGARNIQYF

J: TRBJ2-5
V: TRBV10-1
size: NA
D: NA
DNA: TGCGCCAGCGCACTCCCAGGGTTGTTGGCTCAAGAGACCCAGTACTTC
CDR3: CASALPGLLAQETQYF

J: TRBJ2-3
V: TRBV10-3
size: NA
D: NA
DNA: TGTGCCATCAGTGACAGGGCCAGCACAGATACGCAGTATTTT
CDR3: CAISDRASTDTQYF

J: TRBJ2-2
V: TRBV13
size: NA
D: NA
DNA: TGTGCCAGCAGCTTAGCCAGTCTGCCCGGGGAGCTGTTTTTT
CDR3: CASSLASLPGELFF

J: TRBJ2-1
V: TRBV5-1
size: NA
D: TRBD2
DNA: TGCGCCAGCAGCCCCGGACTAGCGGACAATGAGCAGTTCTTC
CDR3: CASSPGLADNEQFF

J: TRBJ2-1
V: TRBV5-1
size: NA
D: NA
DNA: TGCGCCAGCAGCGTGAACCCCACAGGGAGCAACAATGAGCAGTTCTTC
CDR3: CASSVNPTGSNNEQFF

J: TRBJ2-4
V: TRBV19
size: NA
D: NA
DNA: TGTGCCAGTAATCTTGGAGGGGTAGCCAAAAACATTCAGTACTTC
CDR3: CASNLGGVAKNIQYF

J: TRBJ2-1
V: TRBV10-3
size: NA
D: NA
DNA: TGTGCCATCAGTGAAGGGGCCAGGAATGAGCAGTTCTTC
CDR3: CAISEGARNEQFF

J: TRBJ1-5
V: TRBV7-2
size: NA
D: NA
DNA: TGTGCCAGCAGCATCCGGGACAATCAGCCCCAGCATTTT
CDR3: CASSIRDNQPQHF

J: TRBJ2-3
V: TRBV24-1
size: NA
D: NA
DNA: TGTGCCACCAGTGAAGGGGCCACAGATACGCAGTATTTT
CDR3: CATSEGATDTQYF

J: TRBJ2-2
V: TRBV29-1
size: NA
D: NA
DNA: TGCAGCGTTGATATCCCGCAGGGGCCCAACACCGGGGAGCTGTTTTTT
CDR3: CSVDIPQGPNTGELFF

J: TRBJ1-2
V: TRBV5-8
size: NA
D: TRBD1
DNA: TGTGCCAGCAGCCAACGAGGACAGGGCCTTAACTATGGCTACACCTTC
CDR3: CASSQRGQGLNYGYTF

J: TRBJ2-5
V: TRBV12-5
size: once
D: NA
DNA: TGTGCTAGTGCCCAGGTTGACGGTTTGGAGACCCAGTACTTC
CDR3: CASAQVDGLETQYF

J: TRBJ1-1
V: TRBV9
size: NA
D: NA
DNA: TGTGCCAGCAGCGTAGACCCGGGGATGAACACTGAAGCTTTCTTT
CDR3: CASSVDPGMNTEAFF

J: TRBJ2-2
V: TRBV4-3
size: NA
D: NA
DNA: TGCGCCAGCAGCTGGAGCGGTCAAAGCTCCGGGGAGCTGTTTTTT
CDR3: CASSWSGQSSGELFF

J: TRBJ2-3
V: TRBV9
size: NA
D: NA
DNA: TGTGCCAGCAGCCCACTCGGAGGCGGCACAGATACGCAGTATTTT
CDR3: CASSPLGGGTDTQYF

J: TRBJ2-1
V: TRBV5-1
size: NA
D: TRBD1
DNA: TGCGCCAGCAGCTTTACAGGGGCTGGCTACAATGAGCAGTTCTTC
CDR3: CASSFTGAGYNEQFF

J: TRBJ2-1
V: TRBV7-2
size: NA
D: NA
DNA: TGTGCCAGCAGCTTACTACGGAATGAGCAGTTCTTC
CDR3: CASSLLRNEQFF

J: TRBJ1-4
V: TRBV3-1/TRBV3-2
size: NA
D: TRBD1
DNA: TGTGCCAGCAGCCAGAGGGGACAGGGGACTGAAAAACTGTTTTTT
CDR3: CASSQRGQGTEKLFF

J: TRBJ2-1
V: TRBV6-5
size: NA
D: TRBD2
DNA: TGTGCCAGCAGTTACACCGGGACTAGCGGACAGAATGAGCAGTTCTTC
CDR3: CASSYTGTSGQNEQFF

J: TRBJ1-5
V: TRBV5-6
size: NA
D: TRBD1
DNA: TGTGCCAGCAGCTTGTTTGACAGGGCACGTCAGCCCCAGCATTTT
CDR3: CASSLFDRARQPQHF

J: TRBJ2-3
V: TRBV10-1
size: NA
D: NA
DNA: TGCGCCAGCAGGAGTAGCACAGATACGCAGTATTTT
CDR3: CASRSSTDTQYF

J: TRBJ2-1
V: TRBV18
size: NA
D: TRBD1
DNA: TGTGCCAGCTCACCAGCCGGGACAGGGGGCTACAATGAGCAGTTCTTC
CDR3: CASSPAGTGGYNEQFF

J: TRBJ2-1
V: TRBV9
size: NA
D: TRBD1
DNA: TGTGCCAGCAGCGTAGGGGGAGGGACAGGGAGCAATGAGCAGTTCTTC
CDR3: CASSVGGGTGSNEQFF

J: TRBJ2-6
V: TRBV19
size: NA
D: TRBD1
DNA: TGTGCCAGTAGTATAGGCAGGGGGTACTCTGGGGCCAACGTCCTGACTTTC
CDR3: CASSIGRGYSGANVLTF

J: TRBJ2-3
V: TRBV7-2
size: NA
D: NA
DNA: TGTGCCAGCAGCTTAGTTCGGGGGACAGATACGCAGTATTTT
CDR3: CASSLVRGTDTQYF

J: TRBJ2-2
V: TRBV4-3
size: NA
D: NA
DNA: TGCGCCAGCAGCCAAACCTACAACACCGGGGAGCTGTTTTTT
CDR3: CASSQTYNTGELFF